This TCR beta chain was sequenced in a study of T cell changes during pregnancy in multiple sclerosis (dated by TCRdb to the late 2010s). Broadly, across the study: Changes in the T cell repertoire over the course of pregnancy were examined in this study in women with multiple sclerosis.

Preparation of the library involved the immunoSEQ multiplex PCR assay. Held by TCRdb, this immuneACCESS table contains in-frame sequences only and omits some clones. Under half of the omission traces to an unresolved V gene where checked; the cause of the rest is unknown. For this sample the table gives about 20,000 clones, of which less than 90% were detected only once. Around 21% of the sample is taken by the ten largest. Concerning this clone itself: This receptor's antigen is unknown. No much larger clone is present one base from it, and per-base qualities are unavailable.

Taken from cysteine to phenylalanine, the CDR3 has 13 residues. Just the 39-base CDR3 DNA is kept, in frame starting at base 1. The germline V gene (reference sequence) supplies CDR1 LNHNV and CDR2 YYDKDF. For this chain, trimming is 7 bases at the V end and 8 bases at the J end, and the number of junction bases without a gene match is 8. This chain joins TRBV15 to TRBJ2-1, with 7 central nucleotides matching TRBD1. This sample comprised CD8+ T cells from peripheral blood mononuclear cells, obtained after pregnancy. The source is a female donor in good health, enrolled as a control in a pregnancy study. For the CDR3, the sequence is CATMPGGQDEQFF. Read as DNA, the sequence is TGTGCCACCATGCCAGGGGGTCAGGATGAGCAGTTCTTC.